Following are 14 T cell receptor beta chains from one sample sequenced in a study of regulatory T cells in long-lasting Graves disease. HTBI primers from iRepertoire and Arm-PCR of CDR3 regions yielded the TCR beta libraries. TCRdb itself ran the multiplex PCR reads through MiXCR, one entry per CDR3 protein. The sample lists about 470,000 distinct CDR3 sequences, around 21% occurring once. Time point given: persistent/refractory GD, antithyroid drugs over 5 years with positive TRAb. PBMC-extracted RNA yielded the TCR library. Source: peripheral blood mononuclear cells (PBMCs), taken when the disease was refractory, from a patient treated with antithyroid drugs. Source of these receptors: a female donor with Graves disease.

This chain uses TRBV7-9 with TRBJ1-1; the D gene is possibly TRBD1 (6 bases). Germline loops: CDR1 SEHNR, CDR2 FQNEAQ (reference sequence). This CDR3 is 16 amino acids long. Trimming took off 1 base at V and 5 bases at J, with 17 bases between the two ends. DNA for the CDR3: TGTGCCAGCAGCTTAGGGGTAGGGGGAGCGGGAACTGAAGCTTTCTTT. Protein sequence: CASSLGVGGAGTEAFF.

This clonotype has more than one count but fewer than ten. The rearrangement joins TRBV6-1 to TRBJ1-3; no reliable D call. The V end was cut by 5 bases, the J end by 1 base, with 15 bases between. Per germline, CDR1 MNHNS and CDR2 SASEGT. CDR3 length equals 16 residues. CDR3 loop: CASSKPSRESGNTIYF. The CDR3 DNA reads as TGTGCCAGCAGTAAACCATCCCGGGAGTCTGGAAACACCATATATTTT.

This clonotype occurred a few times. The chain has TRBV10-3 and TRBJ1-1, with 7 nucleotides matching TRBD1. Germline CDR1 and CDR2: ENHRY and SYGVKD. This CDR3 contains 15 residues. Trimming at V came to 3 bases and at J to 0 bases, leaving 4 bases not matched to a gene. The CDR3 here is CAISEGGDMNTEAFF. DNA of the CDR3: TGTGCCATCAGTGAAGGGGGCGACATGAACACTGAAGCTTTCTTT.

The chain carries TRBV14 and TRBJ2-2; no reliable D call. CDR1 and CDR2 (germline): SGHDN, FVKESK. The length of the CDR3 is 15 residues. Trimming stripped 0 bases from V and 1 base from J, with 6 bases between. The CDR3 nucleotides read TGTGCCAGCAGCCAAGATGTGAGGAACACCGGGGAGCTGTTTTTT. The encoded protein is CASSQDVRNTGELFF.

At least ten counts were recorded for this clonotype. J is TRBJ2-2 and V is TRBV24-1, with 7 nucleotides matching TRBD1. The CDR3 is 15 amino acids. J gave up 4 bases and V 6 bases, and 7 bases lay outside the gene matches. CDR1 is KGHDR, CDR2 SFDVKD, per germline. The CDR3 bases are TGTGCCACCAGTTTGACAGGGCTTGTCACCGGGGAGCTGTTTTTT. This gives the protein CATSLTGLVTGELFF.

This clonotype occurred once. The rearrangement joins TRBV6-9 to TRBJ2-7; a possible D gene is TRBD1 (5 bases). Trimming removed 3 bases at V and 4 bases at J, with 10 bases between. The CDR3 is 13 residues long. Germline CDR1 and CDR2: MNHGY and SVAAGI. The CDR3 is CASSYGRQYEQYF. The CDR3 region has the DNA TGTGCCAGCAGTTACGGTAGACAGTACGAGCAGTACTTC.

This clonotype was counted many times. V gene TRBV7-2 combines with J gene TRBJ1-3; D is unclear. This CDR3 comprises 14 residues. From germline, CDR1 is SGHTA and CDR2 FQGNSA. The V end lost 5 bases, the J end lost 5 bases, and 13 bases lay between the germline ends. The CDR3 reads CASSGEAGRNTIYF. CDR3 DNA sequence: TGTGCCAGCAGCGGCGAGGCTGGGAGAAACACCATATATTTT.

V usage is TRBV25-1 and J usage is TRBJ2-7; D is unresolved. Per germline, CDR1 MGHDK and CDR2 SYGVNS. V lost 7 bases to trimming and J lost 10 bases, with 14 bases between them. CDR3 length: 11 residues. The CDR3 here is CASNFGQSQYF. Written as DNA, the CDR3 is TGTGCCAGCAATTTTGGGCAGAGTCAGTACTTC.

This clonotype appeared many times. This rearrangement joins TRBV6-1 to TRBJ2-7; D is unclear. CDR3 length: 13 residues. Germline-derived CDR1 and CDR2 are MNHNS and SASEGT. Trimming cost V 4 bases and J 3 bases, with 10 bases left between them. CDR3 residues: CASSGPPSYEQYF. The CDR3 bases are TGTGCCAGCAGTGGGCCCCCTAGCTACGAGCAGTACTTC.

The V gene is TRBV7-9, the J gene TRBJ2-5; D is tentatively TRBD1 or TRBD2 (5 bases each). The V end was cut by 5 bases, the J end by 1 base, with 14 bases between. Germline V gene data show CDR1 as SEHNR and CDR2 as FQNEAQ (reference sequence). There are 15 residues in the CDR3. The CDR3 here is CASSLGAVPQETQYF. In nucleotides, the CDR3 is TGTGCCAGCAGCCTCGGGGCAGTCCCCCAAGAGACCCAGTACTTC.

On this clonotype itself: A much larger clone differs by one base, so this may be a read error. As the CDR3 is not closed by the conserved phenylalanine or tryptophan, this likely results from a read error. The gene calls are TRBV30 and TRBJ1-1; D gene unclear. The CDR3 totals 11 residues. Deletions cut 3 bases from V and 5 bases from J, with 7 bases between. In germline, CDR1 is GTSNPN, CDR2 SVGIG (reference sequence). The DNA for the CDR3 is TGTGCCTGGAGATATGTTACTGAAGCTTTCTCT. Its protein is CAWRYVTEAFS.

This clonotype has a count of ten or more. The chain combines TRBV28 with TRBJ2-5; 7 bases map to TRBD1. The CDR3 has 17 amino acids. V trimming: 3 bases; J trimming: 5 bases; junction bases outside the gene matches: 15. CDR1 and CDR2 from the germline V gene are MDHEN and SYDVKM. CDR3 loop: CASSFPPDRARWETQYF. The DNA for the CDR3 is TGTGCCAGCAGTTTCCCCCCCGACAGGGCGAGGTGGGAGACCCAGTACTTC.

A note on this clonotype: With a much larger clone just one base away, this may be a read error. This chain connects TRBV7-2 to TRBJ2-4; the D is unclear. The end of the DNA fits TRBJ2-5 better, so the J call may be wrong. Germline V gene lookup returns CDR1 SGHTA and CDR2 FQGNSA. The length of the CDR3 is 15 residues. This chain's CDR3 is CASSQATGKQKTQYF. Here the CDR3 DNA reads TGTGCCAGCAGCCAAGCTACCGGTAAACAAAAGACCCAGTACTTC.

This clonotype was found many times. V and J are TRBV7-9 and TRBJ2-7; 9 bases are shared with TRBD2. V trimming: 5 bases; J trimming: 5 bases; junction bases outside the gene matches: 4. This CDR3 is 13 amino acids long. The germline gives CDR1 SEHNR, CDR2 FQNEAQ (reference sequence). The CDR3 reads CASSGGRGHEQYF. DNA of the CDR3: TGTGCCAGCAGCGGCGGGAGGGGCCACGAGCAGTACTTC.